Following are 21 T cell receptor beta chains from one sample sequenced in a study of T-cell memory formation after mild COVID-19. TCRdb redid the calling of the 5' RACE reads with MiXCR, one entry per CDR3 protein. The sample includes about 340,000 distinct CDR3 sequences, around 14% of them seen just once. The specimen was PBMCs or a T cell subset sorted from them (not recorded which). Receptors were obtained from a man aged 18 to 29 who had mild COVID-19 (a few samples of this study predate the infection). Cell type and time point are not known.

The gene calls are TRBV7-2 and TRBJ2-5; the match to TRBD2 covers 7 bases. V shed 8 bases and J 2 bases; nucleotides not matched to a gene: 11. Germline CDR1 is SGHTA and CDR2 is FQGNSA. The CDR3 contains 15 residues. CDR3 protein: CASASGGGPQETQYF. The CDR3 DNA sequence: TGTGCCAGCGCCTCGGGGGGAGGTCCTCAAGAGACCCAGTACTTC.

The chain recombines TRBV6-5 with TRBJ1-4, with D unclear. The germline CDR1 and CDR2 sequences are MNHEY and SVGAGI. V gave up 2 bases and J gave up 3 bases, with 7 bases separating them. The CDR3 spans 14 residues. CDR3 in DNA: TGTGCCAGCAGTTACCTAGGATCTAATGAAAAACTGTTTTTT. Amino acids: CASSYLGSNEKLFF.

In this sample, this clonotype turned up a few times. The V and J genes are TRBV5-4 and TRBJ2-2; D is ambiguous. This CDR3 is built from 16 residues. Looked up from germline, CDR1 is SGHNT and CDR2 is YYREEE (reference sequence). Trimming cost V 4 bases and J 3 bases, with 16 bases left between them. DNA for the CDR3: TGTGCCAGCAGCGTGGCCGGGCAGGCCTACACCGGGGAGCTGTTTTTT. Translated: CASSVAGQAYTGELFF. Full variable domain (outside the CDR3, taken from reference TRBV5-4 and TRBJ2-2): ETGVTQSPTHLIKTRGQQVTLRCSSQSGHNTVSWYQQALGQGPQFIFQYYREEENGRGNFPPRFSGLQFPNYSSELNVNALELDDSALYLCASSVAGQAYTGELFFGEGSRLTVL.

V gene TRBV20-1 combines with J gene TRBJ1-3; D gene unclear. Germline loops: CDR1 DFQATT, CDR2 SNEGSKA (reference sequence). The CDR3 runs 12 residues. The V end was cut by 6 bases, the J end by 2 bases, with 8 bases between. The CDR3 region has the DNA TGCAGTGCCGGCACCCCTGGAAACACCATATATTTT. It translates to CSAGTPGNTIYF.

The sample holds a few counts of this clonotype. J is TRBJ1-5 and V is TRBV7-2; maybe TRBD1 (5 bases). Between the trimmed V and J ends, which lost 5 bases and 2 bases, there was a span of 13 bases. Germline CDR1 reads SGHTA; CDR2 reads FQGNSA. The CDR3 covers 15 residues. The DNA for the CDR3 is TGTGCCAGCAGCGGGCAGGGTTTGGGCAATCAGCCCCAGCATTTT. Residues: CASSGQGLGNQPQHF.

The V gene is TRBV18, the J gene TRBJ1-3; 7 bases fit TRBD1. Per the germline V gene, CDR1 is KGHSH and CDR2 is LQKENI. The V gene end was trimmed by 3 bases and the J gene end by 14 bases; junction bases not matched to a gene: 4. The CDR3 length is 11 residues. Here the CDR3 DNA reads TGTGCCAGCTCACCGGGGACAGCCGTATATTTT. The encoded protein is CASSPGTAVYF.

The chain uses TRBV5-1 and TRBJ2-1; 11 bases are a match to TRBD2. The germline V gene has CDR1 SGHRS and CDR2 YFSETQ. J was trimmed by 4 bases and V by 1 base; bases with no gene match: 4. This CDR3 has 16 amino acids. The CDR3 here is CASSLFASGGYNEQFF. The CDR3, as DNA: TGCGCCAGCAGCTTGTTTGCTAGCGGGGGGTACAATGAGCAGTTCTTC.

This clonotype was seen a few times. J is TRBJ2-5 and V is TRBV11-2; 7 nucleotides match TRBD2. Germline trimming cut 4 bases from V and 5 bases from J; bases unmatched to any gene: 7. The CDR3 loop spans 14 amino acids. Germline V gives CDR1 SGHAT, CDR2 FQNNGV. The CDR3 DNA follows: TGTGCCAGCAGCTCATCATGGGGAGGGGAGACCCAGTACTTC. Translated: CASSSSWGGETQYF.

The CDR3 region has the DNA TGCGCCAGCAGCGGGGCCGCTACCTACGAGCAGTACTTC. Translating it yields CASSGAATYEQYF. V gene TRBV5-1 combines with J gene TRBJ2-7; TRBD1 might be the D (5 bases). CDR1 and CDR2 from the germline V gene are SGHRS and YFSETQ. V lost 4 bases, J lost 2 bases, and 10 bases lay in between. The CDR3 loop spans 13 amino acids.

This clonotype was seen more than once but under ten times. The chain combines TRBV24-1 with TRBJ2-1; TRBD2 matches at 11 bases. V dropped 3 bases and J dropped 4; count of bases not matched to a gene: 1. The CDR3 loop spans 15 amino acids. CDR1 is KGHDR and CDR2 is SFDVKD in the germline V gene. The CDR3 is CATSDGLAGYNEQFF. In DNA, the CDR3 is TGTGCCACCAGTGATGGACTAGCGGGTTACAATGAGCAGTTCTTC.

This clonotype turned up a few times. The rearrangement links TRBV18 to TRBJ2-1, with D possibly matching TRBD1 (6 bases). The CDR3 covers 13 residues. V lost 2 bases, J lost 9 bases, and 11 bases lay in between. Germline V lookup: CDR1 KGHSH, CDR2 LQKENI. CDR3 in amino acids: CASSPWGRSEQFF. Here the CDR3 DNA reads TGTGCCAGCTCACCATGGGGGCGCTCTGAGCAGTTCTTC.

The gene calls are TRBV6-2 or TRBV6-3 and TRBJ2-6; no clear D. Germline V gene data show CDR1 as MNHEY and CDR2 as SVGEGT. This CDR3 region has 15 residues. V shed 3 bases and J shed 0 bases, with 6 bases lying between them. The CDR3: CASSYRHSGANVLTF. The CDR3 DNA sequence: TGTGCCAGCAGTTATCGTCACTCTGGGGCCAACGTCCTGACTTTC.

This clonotype was seen only a few times. The chain couples TRBV6-4 to TRBJ1-5; D is perhaps TRBD1 (5 bases). V was shortened by 8 bases and J by 5 bases, with 16 bases between the two germline ends. Per germline, CDR1 MRHNA and CDR2 SNTAGT. CDR3 size: 14 residues. DNA for the CDR3: TGTGCCAGCTTCCCGCGGGGGAAAGATCAGCCCCAGCATTTT. Its translation: CASFPRGKDQPQHF.

The J gene is TRBJ2-2, the V gene TRBV5-1; possibly TRBD1 for D (6 bases). CDR1 SGHRS and CDR2 YFSETQ come from the germline V gene. The CDR3 runs to 17 residues. Trimming removed 0 bases at V and 3 bases at J, with 15 bases between. The DNA for the CDR3 is TGCGCCAGCAGCTTGGATCCAGGGGCGACTGACACCGGGGAGCTGTTTTTT. Its translation: CASSLDPGATDTGELFF.

This clonotype showed up just a few times. J is TRBJ1-1 and V is TRBV29-1; D unclear. V gave up 4 bases and J gave up 3 bases, with 3 bases separating them. The CDR3 runs to 10 residues. From germline, CDR1 is SQVTM and CDR2 ANQGSEA. Here the CDR3 reads CSVGYTEAFF. CDR3 nucleotide sequence: TGCAGCGTTGGCTACACTGAAGCTTTCTTT.

In this sample, this clonotype turned up many times. This chain uses TRBV5-1 with TRBJ2-3, with 7 bases fitting TRBD2. The trim removed 0 bases at V and 1 base at J, leaving 5 bases unmatched. The CDR3 contains 16 residues. The V gene's germline CDR1 is SGHRS and CDR2 YFSETQ. The CDR3 DNA reads as TGCGCCAGCAGCTTGGCCATGGCGGGGGGCACAGATACGCAGTATTTT. Encoded protein: CASSLAMAGGTDTQYF.

The rearrangement joins TRBV11-2 to TRBJ2-1, with TRBD2 as a possible D gene (8 bases). Trimming shortened V by 5 bases and J by 0 bases, and 14 bases separated the two germline ends. Germline CDR1 is SGHAT and CDR2 is FQNNGV. This CDR3 has 16 residues. This CDR3 reads CASSPRGDSSYNEQFF. In nucleotides, the CDR3 is TGTGCCAGCAGCCCGCGGGGGGACAGCTCCTACAATGAGCAGTTCTTC.

The chain has TRBV6-5 and TRBJ2-1; D might be TRBD2 (7 bases). With 0 bases removed from V and 8 bases from J, the gap between germline ends came to 20 bases. The CDR3 loop spans 17 amino acids. Germline assignment: CDR1 MNHEY and CDR2 SVGAGI. The CDR3 region is CASSYSVTGGLRDEQFF. CDR3 bases: TGTGCCAGCAGTTACTCGGTGACGGGGGGCCTCCGGGATGAGCAGTTCTTC.

The rearrangement joins TRBV5-3 to TRBJ2-5; D is uncertain. TRBV5-3 is filed as an ORF, its function uncertain. CDR3 length: 16 residues. V lost 1 base and J 0 bases, leaving 13 bases between the germline ends. This CDR3 is CARSLIQDQYQETQYF. CDR3 sequence (DNA): TGTGCCAGAAGCTTGATCCAGGACCAGTACCAAGAGACCCAGTACTTC.

V usage is TRBV10-3 and J usage is TRBJ2-2; D is unclear. CDR1 is ENHRY, CDR2 SYGVKD, per germline. CDR3 length: 14 residues. Trimming pared 6 bases from V and 4 bases from J, leaving 12 bases between. The DNA of the CDR3 is TGTGCCATCAGCCCTATGACTGGCACCGGGGAGCTGTTTTTT. It yields the protein CAISPMTGTGELFF.

The genes are TRBV5-4 and TRBJ2-1; no definite D call. The CDR3 runs 13 residues. The V gene lost 5 bases and the J gene lost 6 bases, with 12 bases spanning the gap. The germline V gene encodes CDR1 SGHNT and CDR2 YYREEE (reference sequence). CDR3 in DNA: TGTGCCAGCAGTGAAGAGTCCCCCAATGAGCAGTTCTTC. This gives the protein CASSEESPNEQFF.